This entry lists 21 T cell receptor beta chains sequenced from one sample in a study of T cell repertoires in cytomegalovirus infection. TCRdb reanalysed the reads using MiXCR and keeps one entry per CDR3 protein. This sample has some 180,000 distinct CDR3 sequences, with 17% found just once. Material: CD8+ T cells from PBMCs. These receptors were obtained from a human donor in good health (CMV status not recorded). Some clones in this sample may be carry-over from other donors' samples.

The genes are TRBV6-2 or TRBV6-3 and TRBJ2-2; unclear D gene. V was cut by 8 bases and J by 14 bases, with 6 bases left in between. The germline gives CDR1 MNHEY, CDR2 SVGEGT. This CDR3 is 8 amino acids long. The CDR3 reads CASGELFF. The CDR3 bases are TGTGCCAGCGGTGAACTGTTTTTT.

This clonotype has more than one count but fewer than ten. The chain recombines TRBV29-1 with TRBJ2-7; D unclear. With 4 bases removed from V and 5 bases from J, the gap between germline ends came to 6 bases. CDR3 length equals 10 residues. CDR1 is SQVTM and CDR2 is ANQGSEA in the germline V gene. In DNA, the CDR3 is TGCAGCGTTGGTTCCCACGAGCAGTACTTC. Translated: CSVGSHEQYF.

This clonotype was counted only a few times. The rearrangement uses TRBV12-3 or TRBV12-4 and TRBJ2-7, with D uncertain. The CDR3 is 12 amino acids. Trimming removed 1 base from V and 3 bases from J, with 4 bases in between. Written as DNA, the CDR3 is TGTGCCAGCAGTTTAGTCAACTACGAGCAGTACTTC. Protein product: CASSLVNYEQYF.

The V gene is TRBV27, the J gene TRBJ1-2, with D hard to call. Germline V CDR1 and CDR2: MNHEY, SMNVEV (reference sequence). V was cut by 7 bases and J by 8 bases, with 14 bases left in between. The CDR3 has 12 amino acids. CDR3 protein: CASMDGLRGYTF. The CDR3 DNA reads as TGTGCCAGCATGGACGGGCTTAGAGGCTACACCTTC.

There are a few counts of this clonotype. V and J are TRBV7-9 and TRBJ2-5, with a weak D call TRBD2 (6 bases). This CDR3 has 17 amino acids. The germline V gene has CDR1 SEHNR and CDR2 FQNEAQ (reference sequence). The V end was cut by 3 bases, the J end by 5 bases, with 22 bases between. The CDR3 region has the DNA TGTGCCAGCAGCTTCAGAGCCCGGGACTCCGTGGGTGAGACCCAGTACTTC. Amino acid sequence: CASSFRARDSVGETQYF.

This clonotype occurred a few times. The rearrangement joins TRBV18 to TRBJ1-1; maybe TRBD1 (5 bases). Germline values: CDR1 KGHSH, CDR2 LQKENI. V lost 3 bases and J lost 4, with 12 bases in between. There are 14 residues in the CDR3. The CDR3 bases are TGTGCCAGCTCACCGGGGGATCTCGGCACTGAAGCTTTCTTT. Its translation: CASSPGDLGTEAFF.

This clonotype was counted only a few times. Here the CDR3 reads CASSRSGTGGERSPLHF. Here the CDR3 DNA reads TGCGCCAGCAGCCGCTCCGGGACAGGGGGCGAACGATCACCCCTCCACTTT. The V and J genes are TRBV4-3 and TRBJ1-6; 12 bases map to TRBD1. The CDR3 is made up of 17 amino acids. Germline CDR1 LGHNA, CDR2 YSLEER. V was clipped by 4 bases and J by 10 bases; unmatched bases: 11.

In its sample, this clonotype was seen a few times. This rearrangement joins TRBV29-1 to TRBJ2-1, with 13 bases aligning to TRBD2. Germline V gene lookup returns CDR1 SQVTM and CDR2 ANQGSEA. With V trimmed by 3 bases and J by 0 bases, 8 bases remained unmatched. CDR3 length equals 18 residues. CDR3 bases: TGCAGCGTTGACGGGACTAGCGGGACTTCCACCTCCTACAATGAGCAGTTCTTC. It codes for CSVDGTSGTSTSYNEQFF.

The chain couples TRBV27 to TRBJ1-1; D is uncertain. CDR3 length equals 16 residues. V was clipped by 5 bases and J by 4 bases, with 20 bases between them. CDR1 and CDR2 (germline): MNHEY, SMNVEV (reference sequence). The CDR3 spells CASSILEPVRVTEAFF. The CDR3 DNA reads as TGTGCCAGCAGTATCTTAGAGCCGGTGAGGGTCACTGAAGCTTTCTTT.

This chain joins TRBV12-3 or TRBV12-4 and TRBJ2-1, with a possible D match to TRBD1 (6 bases). The CDR3 sequence is 18 residues long. V lost 5 bases and J lost 0, with 20 bases in between. The DNA of the CDR3 is TGTGCCAGCAGTCAAACTGGGACATTGGCAAGCTCCTACAATGAGCAGTTCTTC. Translated, it gives CASSQTGTLASSYNEQFF.

In its sample, this clonotype was seen many times. The chain couples TRBV2 to TRBJ1-4; no reliable D call. The V gene lost 3 bases and the J gene lost 5 bases, with 16 bases spanning the gap. Germline V lookup: CDR1 SNHLY, CDR2 FYNNEI. The CDR3 is 16 amino acids. Here the CDR3 DNA reads TGTGCCAGCAGTGACGGTCGCTCAACCGGCAATGAAAAACTGTTTTTT. This gives the protein CASSDGRSTGNEKLFF.

This clonotype was counted a few times. The rearrangement uses TRBV7-2 and TRBJ2-7, with 8 bases lining up with TRBD2. With V trimmed by 5 bases and J by 1 base, 7 bases remained unmatched. The germline V gene encodes CDR1 SGHTA and CDR2 FQGNSA. The CDR3 consists of 15 residues. The CDR3 here is CASSPHSGVSYEQYF. The CDR3 DNA reads as TGTGCCAGCAGCCCACATAGCGGGGTGTCCTACGAGCAGTACTTC.

The rearrangement joins TRBV5-8 to TRBJ1-1; TRBD1 matches 10 bases. CDR1 is SGHTS, CDR2 YDEGEE, per germline. The CDR3 contains 13 residues. The ends lost 3 bases at V and 6 bases at J; junction bases unmatched: 2. The CDR3 here is CASSYGQGAEAFF. The CDR3 DNA is TGTGCCAGCAGCTATGGACAGGGGGCTGAAGCTTTCTTT.

This clonotype has more than one count but fewer than ten. This chain links TRBV15 with TRBJ1-5, with D uncertain. The germline V and J ends were trimmed by 0 bases and 7 bases, with 16 bases remaining between them. Looked up from germline, CDR1 is LNHNV and CDR2 is YYDKDF (reference sequence). The CDR3 has 16 residues. CDR3 in DNA: TGTGCCACCAGCAGAGATATCGGCGATCTAGAACAGCCCCAGCATTTT. This sequence encodes CATSRDIGDLEQPQHF.

V and J are TRBV7-9 and TRBJ2-3; D remains unclear. This CDR3 spans 12 amino acids. V lost 5 bases to trimming and J lost 7 bases, with 10 bases between them. Germline V gene sequence: CDR1 SEHNR, CDR2 FQNEAQ (reference sequence). Here the CDR3 DNA reads TGTGCCAGCAGCCCTTCCCGACATACGCAGTATTTT. It specifies CASSPSRHTQYF.

The rearrangement links TRBV29-1 to TRBJ2-7; D is tentatively TRBD1 or TRBD2 (5 bases each). The V and J ends lost 2 bases and 1 base respectively, with 9 bases between them. The CDR3 extends over 13 amino acids. CDR1 is SQVTM and CDR2 is ANQGSEA in the germline V gene. CDR3 loop: CSVETGLSYEQYF. The CDR3 DNA follows: TGCAGCGTTGAAACGGGGCTTTCCTACGAGCAGTACTTC.

This clonotype showed up just a few times. The rearrangement links TRBV7-2 to TRBJ2-4; no definite D call. Germline CDR1 and CDR2: SGHTA and FQGNSA. V shed 5 bases and J shed 8 bases, with 10 bases lying between them. The CDR3 has 12 amino acids. The CDR3 nucleotides read TGTGCCAGCAGCCCGCCAGGTGACATTCAGTACTTC. Its translation is CASSPPGDIQYF. Variable domain in full (rest from reference TRBV7-2 and TRBJ2-4): GAGVSQSPSNKVTEKGKDVELRCDPISGHTALYWYRQSLGQGLEFLIYFQGNSAPDKSGLPSDRFSAERTGGSVSTLTIQRTQQEDSAVYLCASSPPGDIQYFGAGTRLSVL.

The CDR3 region has the DNA TGCAGCGCCCAAGGTGGCAGCTTAGGCACTTTCGCTGAAGCTTTCTTT. Translating gives CSAQGGSLGTFAEAFF. V and J are TRBV29-1 and TRBJ1-1; D remains ambiguous. The CDR3 spans 16 residues. Trimming cost V 7 bases and J 6 bases, with 27 bases left between them. Germline assignment: CDR1 SQVTM and CDR2 ANQGSEA. The full variable domain, with the rest looked up from reference TRBV29-1 and TRBJ1-1, is SAVISQKPSRDICQRGTSLTIQCQVDSQVTMMFWYRQQPGQSLTLIATANQGSEATYESGFVIDKFPISRPNLTFSTLTVSNMSPEDSSIYLCSAQGGSLGTFAEAFFGQGTRLTVV.

This clonotype was counted between two and nine times. The chain links TRBV6-5 to TRBJ2-1; D is unclear. V lost 0 bases, J lost 7 bases, and 7 bases lay in between. There are 13 residues in the CDR3. Germline V gene data show CDR1 as MNHEY and CDR2 as SVGAGI. CDR3 sequence: CASSYSEGNEQFF. The DNA of the CDR3 is TGTGCCAGCAGTTACTCGGAAGGGAATGAGCAGTTCTTC.

The J gene is TRBJ2-2, the V gene TRBV7-6; D not certain. This CDR3 spans 14 amino acids. In germline, CDR1 is SGHVS, CDR2 FNYEAQ. The ends were cut back, 10 bases at V and 2 bases at J, with 14 bases in the middle. CDR3 nucleotides: TGTGCCACTAGGTTGATAGCTAACACCGGGGAGCTGTTTTTT. It codes for CATRLIANTGELFF.

This clonotype has a handful of counts. The V call is TRBV12-3 or TRBV12-4, the J call TRBJ1-1, with D hard to call. CDR3 length: 12 amino acids. Trimming stripped 3 bases from V and 8 bases from J, with 10 bases between. The CDR3 DNA reads as TGTGCCAGCAGTTTTGGGCAGGTCGAAGCTTTCTTT. Translation gives CASSFGQVEAFF.